This T cell receptor (beta chain) was recovered during a study of technical replicates of blood from four donors. Assay: immunoSEQ multiplex PCR; the TCRdb copy retains only in-frame clones and omits some. The sample records more than 65,000 clones, nearly 97% being singletons. Material for sequencing was T cells isolated from PBMCs. The TCR sequence derives from a human donor in good health.

The CDR3 sequence is CASSPRTSGAQETQYF. The CDR3 bases are TGTGCCAGCAGCCCACGGACTAGCGGGGCTCAAGAGACCCAGTACTTC. The V and J genes are TRBV9 and TRBJ2-5; 12 nucleotides match TRBD2. Germline values: CDR1 SGDLS, CDR2 YYNGEE. Trimming cost V 4 bases and J 2 bases; bases outside gene matches: 6. This CDR3 is built from 16 residues.